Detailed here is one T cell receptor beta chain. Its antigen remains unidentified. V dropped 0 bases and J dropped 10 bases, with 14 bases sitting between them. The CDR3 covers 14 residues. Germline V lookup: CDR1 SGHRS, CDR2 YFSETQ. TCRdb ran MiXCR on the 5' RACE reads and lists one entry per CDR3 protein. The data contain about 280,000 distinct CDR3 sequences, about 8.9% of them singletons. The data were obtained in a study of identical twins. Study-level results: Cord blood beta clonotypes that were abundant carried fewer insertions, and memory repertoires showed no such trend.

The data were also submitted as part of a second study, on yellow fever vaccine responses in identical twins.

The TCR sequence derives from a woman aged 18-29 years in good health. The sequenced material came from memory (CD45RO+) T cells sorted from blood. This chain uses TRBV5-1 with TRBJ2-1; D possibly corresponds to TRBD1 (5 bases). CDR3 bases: TGCGCCAGCAGCTTGGGGTGGGAAGGGGAAGAGCAGTTCTTC. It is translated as CASSLGWEGEEQFF.